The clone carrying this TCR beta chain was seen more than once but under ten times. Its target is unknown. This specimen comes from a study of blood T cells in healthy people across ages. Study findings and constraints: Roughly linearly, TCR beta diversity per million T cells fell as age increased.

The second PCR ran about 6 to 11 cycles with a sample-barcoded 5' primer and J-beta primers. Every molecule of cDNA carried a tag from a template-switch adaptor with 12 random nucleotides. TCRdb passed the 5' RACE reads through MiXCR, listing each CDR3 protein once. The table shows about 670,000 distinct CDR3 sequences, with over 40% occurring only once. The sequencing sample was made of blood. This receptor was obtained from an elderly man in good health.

The CDR3 loop reads CATSRPWTQETQYF. The CDR3 bases are TGTGCCACCAGCAGACCCTGGACCCAAGAGACCCAGTACTTC. The chain joins TRBV15 to TRBJ2-5; D remains unclear. Trimming removed 2 bases at V and 1 base at J, with 8 bases between. Per germline, CDR1 LNHNV and CDR2 YYDKDF (reference sequence). The CDR3 runs to 14 residues.